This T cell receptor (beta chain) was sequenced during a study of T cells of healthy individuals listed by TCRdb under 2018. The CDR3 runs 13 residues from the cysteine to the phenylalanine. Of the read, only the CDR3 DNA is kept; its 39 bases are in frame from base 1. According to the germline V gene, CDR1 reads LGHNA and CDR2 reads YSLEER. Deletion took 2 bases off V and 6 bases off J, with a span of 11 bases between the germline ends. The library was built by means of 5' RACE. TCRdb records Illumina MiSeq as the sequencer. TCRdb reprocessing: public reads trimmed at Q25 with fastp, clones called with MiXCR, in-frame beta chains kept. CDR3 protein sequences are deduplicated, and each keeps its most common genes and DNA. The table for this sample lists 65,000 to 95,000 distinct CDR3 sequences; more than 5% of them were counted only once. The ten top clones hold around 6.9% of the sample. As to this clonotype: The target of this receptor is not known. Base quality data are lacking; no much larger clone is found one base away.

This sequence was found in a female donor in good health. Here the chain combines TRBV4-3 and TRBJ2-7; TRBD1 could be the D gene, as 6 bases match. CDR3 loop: CASSQLQGGEQYF. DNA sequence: TGCGCCAGCAGCCAACTACAGGGTGGCGAGCAGTACTTC.